This section outlines one T cell receptor (beta chain) sequence together with its context. Its antigen is currently not known. Base qualities are not recorded, but no much larger clone differs from it by a single base. Enrolling through a virtual design, the prospective study's participants ranged in age from about 18 to 89 years and lived across some 23 United States geographic areas. In the prospective study, participants were assigned to cohorts based on the clinical history participants reported in a screening survey and a study questionnaire. For ImmuneRACE Cohort 3, a participant was defined as recovered based on two consecutive negative NP/OP PCR tests, clearance by a healthcare professional, or resolution of symptoms. In the prospective study, whole blood, serum and a nasopharyngeal or oropharyngeal swab were collected from each participant by mobile phlebotomists. Prospective study participants could optionally give additional blood draws and questionnaires over an approximately two-month period. Prospective study blood samples were shipped either frozen or at room temperature before DNA extraction.

This record belongs to a study of blood T cell repertoires in COVID-19 (TCRdb year 2020). Broadly, across the study: Samples covering the acute and convalescent phases of COVID-19 were provided by collaborators in the United States, Italy and Spain. The material from the prospective study consisted of cDNA or gDNA derived from T cells, B-cell-depleted T cells, or PBMCs. The dataset comprised deeply sampled blood TCRbeta repertoires from subjects exposed to, actively infected with, or recovered from COVID-19. The repertoires were made available in a free public database intended to serve as a resource for research on the immune response to SARS-CoV-2. The samples were drawn from two sources: the first 160 participants of the ongoing ImmuneRACE study, and 1,000 to 1,500 subjects contributed by 6 global collaborators. Sample metadata almost always included a de-identified subject ID, COVID-19 status, age in years and sex. Where HLA class I and class II types were available, the types were taken from metadata supplied by the sample provider, not from assay-based typing. Beyond this particular receptor, the publication reports: The quantity of clinical and demographic metadata differed by source and by participant and was supplied without curation.

TCRbeta CDR3 regions were amplified from genomic DNA by means of the immunoSEQ Assay, a bias-controlled multiplex PCR. The study's processing was this. Within the assay, amplification of reference gene primers was used to estimate how many nucleated cells each sample contained. Sequence reads were collapsed and filtered to measure the absolute abundance of every unique TCRbeta CDR3 rearrangement. Productive Simpson clonality was computed per sample as the square root of Simpson's diversity index over productive rearrangements. The clones in this table, taken by TCRdb from immuneACCESS, are in-frame only. Not every clone is retained; where verified, under half of the shortfall comes from an unresolved V gene, and the cause of the rest is unknown. D and trimming were read from the DNA, whereas the V and J calls and clone size are those reported in that table. This sample has over 200,000 clones in its table, and 85% to 90% of those were observed once. 8.8% of the sample is in the top ten clones.

The germline V gene sets CDR1 to SGDLS and CDR2 to YYNGEE. Reading from cysteine to phenylalanine, the CDR3 counts 14 amino acids. Only the CDR3 DNA is retained, 42 bases long and in frame from the first base. The germline ends are 9 bases apart after V is trimmed by 2 bases and J by 1 base. This sequence originates from a man in his forties or fifties who had recovered from COVID-19. The chain links TRBV9 with TRBJ2-5; no D segment can be confidently identified. Sequencing was carried out using PBMCs or T cells enriched from blood (not recorded which). The CDR3 region reads CASSVPGFQETQYF. DNA sequence: TGTGCCAGCAGCGTTCCCGGGTTCCAAGAGACCCAGTACTTC. Full variable domain (CDR3 extended with the reference TRBV9 and TRBJ2-5 proteins): DSGVTQTPKHLITATGQRVTLRCSPRSGDLSVYWYQQSLDQGLQFLIQYYNGEERAKGNILERFSAQQFPDLHSELNLSSLELGDSALYFCASSVPGFQETQYFGPGTRLLVL.